The clone carrying this T cell receptor (beta chain) occurred once. Its matching antigen is unknown. This CDR3 comprises 13 residues. Germline lookup yields CDR1 LNHDA and CDR2 SQIVND (reference sequence). Trimming shortened V by 7 bases and J by 5 bases, and 12 bases separated the two germline ends. The record originates from a study of OX40 agonist ivuxolimab in advanced cancers. Using immunoSEQ multiplex PCR, the repertoire was profiled, and TCRdb retains in-frame clones only, with some absent. The sample consists of some 11,000 clones, 80% to 90% of them appearing once. Study-wide results and caveats: It was also the case that some nonresponders had low normalized T-cell clonal expansion.

The sequence came from an adult with an advanced solid tumor such as melanoma, head and neck, liver or kidney cancer. The J gene is TRBJ2-1, the V gene TRBV19, with a possible D match to TRBD1 (6 bases). The starting material was CD4+ or CD8+ T cells sorted from blood, obtained in a trial of the OX40 agonist ivuxolimab. The CDR3 spells CASNTGWDNEQFF. DNA of the CDR3: TGTGCCAGTAACACAGGGTGGGACAATGAGCAGTTCTTC.